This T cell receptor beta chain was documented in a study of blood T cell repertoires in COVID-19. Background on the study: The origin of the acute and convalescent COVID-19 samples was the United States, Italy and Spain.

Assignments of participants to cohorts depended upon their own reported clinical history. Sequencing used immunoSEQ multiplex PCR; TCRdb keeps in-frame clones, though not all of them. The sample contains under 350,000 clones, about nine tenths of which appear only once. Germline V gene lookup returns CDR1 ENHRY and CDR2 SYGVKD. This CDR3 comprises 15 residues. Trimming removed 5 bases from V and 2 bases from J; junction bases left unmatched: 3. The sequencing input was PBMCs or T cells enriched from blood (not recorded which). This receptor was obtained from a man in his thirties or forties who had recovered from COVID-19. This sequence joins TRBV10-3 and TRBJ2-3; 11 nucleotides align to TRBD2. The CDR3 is CAISSLAGATDTQYF. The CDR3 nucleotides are TGTGCCATCAGTTCACTAGCGGGGGCCACAGATACGCAGTATTTT.